This T cell receptor beta chain comes out of a study of PD-L1 blockade in urothelial cancer (dated by TCRdb to between 2016 and 2019). For context, the study as a whole: All patients started therapy in about 2014 and received atezolizumab 1,200 mg intravenously every 3 weeks. About 90% of the 29 patients were identified as males with urothelial cancer of bladder origin, and a prior smoking history was reported by 18 of 29 patients. Durable clinical benefit meant progression-free survival longer than 6 months, and TCR features were also tested against progression-free and overall survival. In the same patients who had TCR sequencing, pretreatment tumors also underwent whole exome sequencing and RNA sequencing. An exploratory multi-omic analysis was conducted of the somatic, immune and clinical correlates of response to PD-L1 blockade with atezolizumab in urothelial cancer. Blood samples were analyzed at 3 weeks after treatment start (second dose) and at 6 weeks after treatment start. Twenty-nine patients had pretreatment blood TCR-seq, around 25 had at least one posttreatment blood collection, and around 25 had tumor TCR-seq. Pretreatment tumor samples, along with matched peripheral blood serially collected before and after atezolizumab treatment, were subjected to TCR sequencing. Under ten patients achieved durable clinical benefit and roughly 20 did not. Blood samples yielded a median of roughly 150,000 T cells and more than 80,000 unique TCRs, with median clonality 0.080. An ECOG performance status of 0 or 1 was recorded for the patients, and 0 to 3 prior chemotherapy regimens had been received by the patients. Broad study findings and their caveats: At 3 weeks after the start of treatment, tumor-associated TCR clones in peripheral blood had expanded more in patients with durable benefit (n ≈ 24, p = 0.022). Because the sample size was small (n ≈ 31) and many exploratory analyses were performed, the results are intended to be hypothesis-generating. Improved progression-free and overall survival was associated with having pretreatment peripheral blood TCR clonality below the median.

Each PCR received spiked-in synthetic TCR analog templates so that absolute template abundance could be estimated from read counts. The immunoSEQ assay used bias-controlled V and J gene primers to amplify TCRbeta CDR3 regions from genomic DNA. Sequencing of rearranged TCRbeta segments was done at approximately 20X coverage. As for how the authors treated the data: Clustering was used to correct sequencing errors, and CDR3s were annotated against IMGT to assign V, D and J genes. Out-of-frame and stop-codon sequences were excluded, and only productive TCRbeta rearrangements were used in downstream analyses. Clonality was computed as one minus Shannon entropy normalized by the log of the number of unique productive sequences. Clones differing between time points or between blood and tumor were identified by Fisher's exact test with Benjamini-Hochberg correction at adjusted p below 0.01. Imported from immuneACCESS, the table was reduced by TCRdb to in-frame sequences with V and J called. These copies leave out some clones; in studies compared against another copy, an unresolved V gene accounts for under half, and the cause of the remainder is not known. The V and J calls and the clone size are those of that table, but D and trimming were determined from the DNA. This sample is represented by roughly 17,000 clones; about 89% of them were singletons. Jointly, the top ten make up about 12% of the sample.

Points on this clone: What antigen it recognizes has not been identified. Per-nucleotide qualities are absent, and no much larger clonotype sits a single base away.

Inclusive of the bounding cysteine and phenylalanine, the CDR3 is 13 residues long. Only CDR3 DNA is held: 39 bases, read in frame from base 1. At the junction V is shortened by 4 bases and J by 5 bases, with 11 bases in between. In the germline V gene, CDR1 corresponds to MNHEY and CDR2 to SVGAGI. The time point label for this specimen denotes: pretreatment peripheral blood. A cohort of roughly 30 patients with locally advanced or metastatic urothelial carcinoma, treated at Memorial Sloan Kettering on a trial protocol, was included. Peripheral blood mononuclear cells were collected pretreatment and during treatment, at between 1 and 8 total time points per patient. The Qiagen DNeasy Blood extraction kit was used to purify genomic DNA from total PBMCs and tumor samples. Collected pretreatment and during treatment, PBMCs were isolated and stored as previously described.

The sample consisted of PBMCs, taken around atezolizumab (anti-PD-L1) treatment. This TCR came from a man between 65 and 85 years old with urothelial cancer. The chain employs TRBV6-5 and TRBJ1-2; matching of 5 bases hints at TRBD1 as the D gene. The CDR3 is CASSSPGGYGYTF. The DNA sequence follows: TGTGCCAGCAGTTCCCCCGGGGGTTATGGCTACACCTTC.